A selection of T cell receptor beta chains follows, all from one sample in a study of human T cells and chemical hapten exposure. TCRdb redid the calling of the 5' RACE reads with MiXCR, one entry per CDR3 protein. This sample has tens of thousands of distinct CDR3 sequences, with roughly 8.4% found just once. These receptors were obtained from a male donor in good health. Each CDR3 is given with its conserved first and last residue. A D gene is named only where the DNA matches it firmly. Clone size is shown for a subset of rows, as once, few, many or a class of expanded clone.

V gene: TRBV6-1
J gene: TRBJ1-5
clone size: many
D gene: TRBD1
CDR3 protein: CASRQQGTTLLYSNQPQHF
CDR3 DNA: TGTGCCAGCAGACAACAGGGGACTACTCTCCTATATAGCAATCAGCCCCAGCATTTT

V gene: TRBV11-2
J gene: TRBJ1-1
clone size: .
D gene: .
CDR3 protein: CASSLEWGANTEAFF
CDR3 DNA: TGTGCCAGCAGCTTAGAGTGGGGGGCGAACACTGAAGCTTTCTTT

V gene: TRBV18
J gene: TRBJ1-5
clone size: many
D gene: .
CDR3 protein: CASSGGSAQPQHF
CDR3 DNA: TGTGCCAGCTCAGGAGGGTCGGCTCAGCCCCAGCATTTT

V gene: TRBV27
J gene: TRBJ2-7
clone size: many
D gene: .
CDR3 protein: CASSSPGETYEQYF
CDR3 DNA: TGTGCCAGCAGTTCCCCAGGGGAAACCTACGAGCAGTACTTC

V gene: TRBV12-3/TRBV12-4
J gene: TRBJ1-1
clone size: .
D gene: .
CDR3 protein: CATHVQPNTEAFF
CDR3 DNA: TGTGCCACCCATGTGCAACCGAACACTGAAGCTTTCTTT

V gene: TRBV12-3/TRBV12-4
J gene: TRBJ2-2
clone size: many
D gene: TRBD2
CDR3 protein: CASSLGLENTGELFF
CDR3 DNA: TGTGCCAGCAGTTTGGGACTAGAGAACACCGGGGAGCTGTTTTTT

V gene: TRBV25-1
J gene: TRBJ2-7
clone size: many
D gene: TRBD1
CDR3 protein: CASRATGDVNEQYF
CDR3 DNA: TGTGCCAGCAGGGCGACAGGGGACGTGAACGAGCAGTACTTC

V gene: TRBV18
J gene: TRBJ1-2
clone size: few
D gene: .
CDR3 protein: CASGDQGNNYGYTF
CDR3 DNA: TGTGCCAGCGGGGATCAGGGAAATAACTATGGCTACACCTTC

V gene: TRBV20-1
J gene: TRBJ2-1
clone size: few
D gene: TRBD2
CDR3 protein: CSARDRAGGPTYNEQFF
CDR3 DNA: TGCAGTGCTAGAGATCGGGCGGGAGGGCCGACATACAATGAGCAGTTCTTC

V gene: TRBV18
J gene: TRBJ1-1
clone size: .
D gene: .
CDR3 protein: CASSPPSSTEAFF
CDR3 DNA: TGTGCCAGCTCACCACCTTCTTCTACTGAAGCTTTCTTT

V gene: TRBV20-1
J gene: TRBJ2-1
clone size: many
D gene: TRBD1
CDR3 protein: CSAGQGAEYNEQFF
CDR3 DNA: TGCAGTGCGGGACAGGGGGCGGAGTACAATGAGCAGTTCTTC

V gene: TRBV20-1
J gene: TRBJ2-1
clone size: few
D gene: TRBD2
CDR3 protein: CSAGGGATEQFF
CDR3 DNA: TGCAGTGCGGGCGGGGGGGCCACTGAGCAGTTCTTC

V gene: TRBV9
J gene: TRBJ2-7
clone size: .
D gene: .
CDR3 protein: CASSAGAGVEQYF
CDR3 DNA: TGTGCCAGCAGCGCCGGGGCAGGGGTCGAGCAGTACTTC

V gene: TRBV7-2
J gene: TRBJ1-2
clone size: .
D gene: TRBD1
CDR3 protein: CASSRRTGGSDGYTF
CDR3 DNA: TGTGCCAGCAGCAGACGGACAGGGGGCAGCGATGGCTACACCTTC

V gene: TRBV14
J gene: TRBJ2-7
clone size: many
D gene: .
CDR3 protein: CASSLELGGEQYF
CDR3 DNA: TGTGCCAGCAGCCTGGAGCTCGGCGGCGAGCAGTACTTC

V gene: TRBV5-4
J gene: TRBJ2-1
clone size: .
D gene: .
CDR3 protein: CASSLVGSRSYNEQFF
CDR3 DNA: TGTGCCAGCAGCTTGGTTGGCAGCCGCTCCTACAATGAGCAGTTCTTC

V gene: TRBV7-6
J gene: TRBJ2-1
clone size: .
D gene: TRBD1
CDR3 protein: CASSPGQSGNEQFF
CDR3 DNA: TGTGCCAGCAGCCCGGGACAGTCGGGCAATGAGCAGTTCTTC

V gene: TRBV7-8
J gene: TRBJ2-7
clone size: many
D gene: .
CDR3 protein: CASTPDSYEQYF
CDR3 DNA: TGTGCCAGCACCCCTGACAGCTACGAGCAGTACTTC

V gene: TRBV2
J gene: TRBJ1-1
clone size: many
D gene: .
CDR3 protein: CASSGDSNTEAFF
CDR3 DNA: TGTGCCAGCAGTGGAGACAGCAACACTGAAGCTTTCTTT

V gene: TRBV28
J gene: TRBJ1-5
clone size: .
D gene: .
CDR3 protein: CASTRDSNQPQHF
CDR3 DNA: TGTGCCAGCACGCGGGACAGCAATCAGCCCCAGCATTTT

V gene: TRBV12-3/TRBV12-4
J gene: TRBJ1-1
clone size: many
D gene: .
CDR3 protein: CASSLGRGFADEAFF
CDR3 DNA: TGTGCCAGCAGTTTAGGACGGGGGTTTGCGGATGAAGCTTTCTTT

V gene: TRBV27
J gene: TRBJ1-6
clone size: .
D gene: .
CDR3 protein: CASSLAGTYNSPLHF
CDR3 DNA: TGTGCCAGCAGTTTGGCAGGGACCTATAATTCACCCCTCCACTTT

V gene: TRBV27
J gene: TRBJ1-1
clone size: .
D gene: .
CDR3 protein: CASSPPLARRGGLISKNTEAFF
CDR3 DNA: TGTGCCAGCAGTCCACCACTTGCGAGGCGAGGGGGATTAATCAGTAAGAACACTGAAGCTTTCTTT

V gene: TRBV12-3/TRBV12-4
J gene: TRBJ1-2
clone size: .
D gene: .
CDR3 protein: CASSLIGYGYTF
CDR3 DNA: TGTGCCAGCAGTTTGATAGGGTATGGCTACACCTTC

V gene: TRBV2
J gene: TRBJ2-5
clone size: .
D gene: .
CDR3 protein: CASSEREETQYF
CDR3 DNA: TGTGCCAGCAGTGAACGAGAAGAGACCCAGTACTTC

V gene: TRBV28
J gene: TRBJ2-7
clone size: many
D gene: TRBD2
CDR3 protein: CASSLRREVSYEQYF
CDR3 DNA: TGTGCCAGCAGTTTACGGCGGGAGGTCTCCTACGAGCAGTACTTC

V gene: TRBV20-1
J gene: TRBJ2-1
clone size: .
D gene: TRBD2
CDR3 protein: CSARAPGTTLPYNEQFF
CDR3 DNA: TGCAGTGCTAGAGCCCCCGGGACTACCCTGCCCTACAATGAGCAGTTCTTC

V gene: TRBV2
J gene: TRBJ1-3
clone size: .
D gene: .
CDR3 protein: CASFGQLSGNTIYF
CDR3 DNA: TGTGCCAGCTTCGGGCAGCTCTCTGGAAACACCATATATTTT

V gene: TRBV6-1
J gene: TRBJ2-7
clone size: many
D gene: TRBD1
CDR3 protein: CASSERTGGDEQYF
CDR3 DNA: TGTGCCAGCAGCGAACGGACAGGGGGCGACGAGCAGTACTTC

V gene: TRBV7-9
J gene: TRBJ1-1
clone size: few
D gene: .
CDR3 protein: CASSLGEGVTEAFF
CDR3 DNA: TGTGCCAGCAGCTTAGGGGAGGGAGTCACTGAAGCTTTCTTT

V gene: TRBV12-3/TRBV12-4
J gene: TRBJ2-3
clone size: .
D gene: TRBD2
CDR3 protein: CASSLRPLSGSGKLTDTQYF
CDR3 DNA: TGTGCCAGCAGTTTACGGCCCCTATCCGGTAGCGGGAAGCTCACAGATACGCAGTATTTT

V gene: TRBV20-1
J gene: TRBJ2-2
clone size: few
D gene: .
CDR3 protein: CSASLGGSTGELFF
CDR3 DNA: TGCAGTGCTTCTCTCGGAGGGAGCACCGGGGAGCTGTTTTTT

V gene: TRBV9
J gene: TRBJ2-1
clone size: many
D gene: TRBD2
CDR3 protein: CASSLPGLAGGDEQFF
CDR3 DNA: TGTGCCAGCAGCCTCCCAGGGCTAGCGGGAGGGGATGAGCAGTTCTTC

V gene: TRBV3-1
J gene: TRBJ1-5
clone size: many
D gene: .
CDR3 protein: CASSQEGGPQHF
CDR3 DNA: TGTGCCAGCAGCCAAGAAGGGGGGCCCCAGCATTTT

V gene: TRBV5-4
J gene: TRBJ2-3
clone size: many
D gene: TRBD2
CDR3 protein: CASSLGLAGTDTQYF
CDR3 DNA: TGTGCCAGCAGCTTGGGACTAGCGGGGACAGATACGCAGTATTTT

V gene: TRBV25-1
J gene: TRBJ1-1
clone size: few
D gene: .
CDR3 protein: CASSVGTGTYTEAFF
CDR3 DNA: TGTGCCAGCAGTGTTGGAACAGGGACCTACACTGAAGCTTTCTTT

V gene: TRBV29-1
J gene: TRBJ2-7
clone size: many
D gene: TRBD2
CDR3 protein: CSVEGGSPYEQYF
CDR3 DNA: TGCAGCGTTGAGGGGGGGTCCCCCTACGAGCAGTACTTC

V gene: TRBV5-5
J gene: TRBJ1-6
clone size: .
D gene: .
CDR3 protein: CASSSQGFRVDSPLHF
CDR3 DNA: TGTGCCAGCAGCTCCCAGGGTTTCAGAGTTGATTCACCCCTCCACTTT

V gene: TRBV20-1
J gene: TRBJ1-3
clone size: few
D gene: .
CDR3 protein: CSARERGVSGNTIYF
CDR3 DNA: TGCAGTGCTAGAGAACGGGGGGTCTCTGGAAACACCATATATTTT

V gene: TRBV6-6
J gene: TRBJ1-5
clone size: few
D gene: TRBD1
CDR3 protein: CASNSGGTNQPQHF
CDR3 DNA: TGTGCCAGCAATTCAGGGGGGACCAATCAGCCCCAGCATTTT

V gene: TRBV12-3/TRBV12-4
J gene: TRBJ2-1
clone size: many
D gene: .
CDR3 protein: CASSLTRGEDNEQFF
CDR3 DNA: TGTGCCAGCAGTTTAACCAGGGGAGAAGACAATGAGCAGTTCTTC